The 3 T cell receptor beta chains below all came from one sample that was sequenced in a study of blood T cell repertoires in COVID-19. TCRdb's copy holds only in-frame clones and misses some; the assay was immunoSEQ multiplex PCR. The sample contains about 380,000 clones, 88% of which appear only once. The sample comprised PBMCs or T cells enriched from blood (not recorded which). The receptors stem from a young woman who had recovered from COVID-19.

This sequence joins TRBV5-3 and TRBJ1-5; TRBD1 matches 9 bases. TRBV5-3 qualifies as an ORF whose function is uncertain. The CDR3 has 14 residues. Unmatched junction bases numbered 6, after V lost 10 bases and J lost 1 base. Here the CDR3 DNA reads TGTGCCCTAACAGGGGGCTGCAGCAATCAGCCCCAGCATTTT. Amino acid sequence: CALTGGCSNQPQHF.

As to this clone: Other DNA sequences from this sample encode an identical CDR3 as well. This chain links TRBV5-1 with TRBJ1-4; 10 bases line up with TRBD1. This CDR3 spans 14 amino acids. V shed 4 bases and J 5 bases; nucleotides not matched to a gene: 2. Germline V lookup: CDR1 SGHRS, CDR2 YFSETQ. DNA for the CDR3: TGCGCCAGCAGCCCGGGACAGGGGAATGAAAAACTGTTTTTT. Translation gives CASSPGQGNEKLFF.

Concerning this clone: The sample has other DNA sequences that encode this CDR3 too. This chain uses TRBV30 with TRBJ2-6; D is ambiguous. The CDR3 is 13 amino acids. The germline gives CDR1 GTSNPN, CDR2 SVGIG (reference sequence). Deletions cut 7 bases from V and 0 bases from J, with 7 bases between. The CDR3 region has the DNA TGTGCCTTGGCTAGCTCTGGGGCCAACGTCCTGACTTTC. It yields the protein CALASSGANVLTF. Using reference TRBV30 and TRBJ2-6 for the parts outside the CDR3, the full variable domain is SQTIHQWPATLVQPVGSPLSLECTVEGTSNPNLYWYRQAAGRGLQLLFYSVGIGQISSEVPQNLSASRPQDRQFILSSKKLLLSDSGFYLCALASSGANVLTFGAGSRLTVL.